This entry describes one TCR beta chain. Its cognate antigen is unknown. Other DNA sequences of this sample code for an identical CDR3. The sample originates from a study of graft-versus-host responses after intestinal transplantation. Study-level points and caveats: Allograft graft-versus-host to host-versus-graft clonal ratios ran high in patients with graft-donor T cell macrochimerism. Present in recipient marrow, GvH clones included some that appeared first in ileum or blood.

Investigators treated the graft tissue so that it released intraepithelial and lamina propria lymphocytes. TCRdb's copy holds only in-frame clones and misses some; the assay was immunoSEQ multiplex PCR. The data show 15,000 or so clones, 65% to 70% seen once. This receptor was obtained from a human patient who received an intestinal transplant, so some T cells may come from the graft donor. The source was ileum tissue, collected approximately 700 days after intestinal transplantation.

The CDR3 coding sequence is TGCGCCAGCAGCCAAGTGTCAGGGGGTACCTACGAGCAGTACTTC. Encoded protein: CASSQVSGGTYEQYF. The chain combines TRBV4-1 with TRBJ2-7; 7 bases line up with TRBD1. Trimming removed 1 base from V and 2 bases from J; junction bases left unmatched: 5. The germline gives CDR1 MGHRA, CDR2 YSYEKL. This CDR3 comprises 15 residues.